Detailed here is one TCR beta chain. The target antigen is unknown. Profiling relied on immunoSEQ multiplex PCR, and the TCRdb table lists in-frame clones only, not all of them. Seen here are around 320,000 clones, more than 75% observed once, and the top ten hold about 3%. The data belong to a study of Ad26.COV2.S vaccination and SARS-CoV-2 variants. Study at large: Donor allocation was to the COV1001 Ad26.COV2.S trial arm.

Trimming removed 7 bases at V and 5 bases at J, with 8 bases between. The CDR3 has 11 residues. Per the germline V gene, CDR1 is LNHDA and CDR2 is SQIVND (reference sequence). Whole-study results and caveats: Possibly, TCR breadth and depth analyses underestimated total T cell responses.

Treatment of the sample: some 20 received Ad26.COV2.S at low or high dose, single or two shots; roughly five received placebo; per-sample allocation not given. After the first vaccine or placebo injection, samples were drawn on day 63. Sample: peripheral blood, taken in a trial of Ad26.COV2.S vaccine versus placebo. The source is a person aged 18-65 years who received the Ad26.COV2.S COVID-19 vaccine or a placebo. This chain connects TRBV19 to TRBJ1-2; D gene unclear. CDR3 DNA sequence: TGTGCCAGTAATGACCCGTATGGCTACACCTTC. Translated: CASNDPYGYTF.